These 26 T cell receptor beta chains originate from one sample sequenced in a study of CXCR3-negative and CXCR3-positive naive CD8 T cells (dated by TCRdb to the late 2010s). Paper-wide results and their limitations: Compared with CXCR3-negative naive cells, CXCR3-positive naive cells had TRB CDR3s with higher hydrophobicity (lower Kidera factor 4), lower energy, and higher strength and volume indices.

These receptors' antigens are unknown. The sequencing machine was a NextSeq 550. The Human TCR Profiling Kit (MiLaboratory) was used to prepare UMI-labeled 5' RACE TRB cDNA libraries. TCRdb reprocessed the reads and assigns one entry to each CDR3 protein sequence, leaving out DNA. The sample's records list some 120,000 distinct CDR3 sequences. 0.5% to 0.7% of the sample is taken by the ten largest. Sequencing used naive CXCR3+ CD8+ T cells from blood. Read against the paper, the sample's cell subset or site label means: CD45RO-CCR7+CD27+CD95- naive CD8+ T cells expressing CXCR3 (TNR3+). The receptors originated from a human donor in good health. Some clones in this sample may be carry-over from other donors' samples.

The chain uses TRBV7-9 and TRBJ2-7. CDR1 is SEHNR, CDR2 FQNEAQ, per germline (reference sequence). The CDR3 consists of 15 residues. CDR3 loop: CASSLALRDSYEQYF. The whole variable domain, remainder taken from reference TRBV7-9 and TRBJ2-7, is DTGVSQNPRHKITKRGQNVTFRCDPISEHNRLYWYRQTLGQGPEFLTYFQNEAQLEKSRLLSDRFSAERPKGSFSTLEIQRTEQGDSAMYLCASSLALRDSYEQYFGPGTRLTVT.

The CDR3 sequence: CSARDRGGRPLYNEQFF. J is TRBJ2-1 and V is TRBV20-1; TCRdb picks TRBD2, but there is no DNA to check that call. CDR3 length: 17 amino acids. Germline CDR1 is DFQATT and CDR2 is SNEGSKA (reference sequence).

The rearrangement uses TRBV27 and TRBJ2-7; TCRdb returns TRBD1, unconfirmable since there is no DNA. Germline V gives CDR1 MNHEY, CDR2 SMNVEV (reference sequence). The CDR3 is made up of 15 amino acids. CDR3 amino acids: CASSHYLGVSDEQYF.

This sequence joins TRBV7-8 and TRBJ2-1; TCRdb's D call of TRBD2 is untestable without DNA. The CDR3 covers 17 residues. Germline V lookup: CDR1 SGHVS, CDR2 FQNEAQ. CDR3 in amino acids: CASSPGVTSGVYNEQFF.

This sequence joins TRBV29-1 and TRBJ2-3; TCRdb proposes TRBD2, but this gene call is untestable without DNA. CDR3 size: 16 residues. Germline CDR1 is SQVTM and CDR2 is ANQGSEA. The CDR3 protein is CSAEGRAASTADTQYF.

This sequence joins TRBV27 and TRBJ2-1; TCRdb gives TRBD2 as the D gene, but with no DNA this cannot be confirmed. CDR3 length: 15 residues. Germline values: CDR1 MNHEY, CDR2 SMNVEV (reference sequence). The CDR3: CASRDTSGAYNEQFF.

The V gene is TRBV6-6, the J gene TRBJ2-7. Germline-derived CDR1 and CDR2 are MNHNY and SVGAGI (reference sequence). The CDR3 totals 13 residues. CDR3 sequence reads: CASSYPDANEQYF.

This chain links TRBV30 with TRBJ1-1; TCRdb's assignment of TRBD1 cannot be checked, as there is no DNA. The CDR3 totals 13 residues. Germline lookup yields CDR1 GTSNPN and CDR2 SVGIG (reference sequence). CDR3 in amino acids: CAWSSDSLSEAFF.

The chain uses TRBV6-2 or TRBV6-3 and TRBJ2-7; the TCRdb call, TRBD2, lacks DNA for checking. CDR3 size: 16 residues. Germline values: CDR1 MNHEY, CDR2 SVGEGT. CDR3 protein: CASTQPGREWGYEQYF.

This sequence joins TRBV2 and TRBJ1-5; TCRdb's D gene call, TRBD1, goes unchecked for lack of DNA. Germline V gene data show CDR1 as SNHLY and CDR2 as FYNNEI. This CDR3 has 16 residues. This CDR3 reads CASRDTAGYSNQPQHF.

This chain uses TRBV20-1 with TRBJ2-7. This CDR3 is 14 amino acids long. Germline CDR1 and CDR2: DFQATT and SNEGSKA (reference sequence). CDR3 protein: CSARDLLGSYEQYF.

This sequence joins TRBV28 and TRBJ1-3. This CDR3 contains 13 residues. In germline, CDR1 is MDHEN, CDR2 SYDVKM. The CDR3 loop is CASRTVDGNTIYF.

This rearrangement joins TRBV21-1 to TRBJ2-4; the TRBD2 assignment by TCRdb is unverifiable without DNA. TRBV21-1 is a known pseudogene. The CDR3 consists of 18 residues. The CDR3 loop is CATPKAGAPHVAKNVQYF.

The V call is TRBV6-6, the J call TRBJ2-2; TCRdb designates TRBD1, a call that cannot be tested without DNA. Germline-derived CDR1 and CDR2 are MNHNY and SVGAGI (reference sequence). CDR3 length equals 15 residues. The CDR3 is CASSLTGTVVEELFF.

The chain is built from TRBV7-6 and TRBJ2-7; TCRdb designates TRBD1, a call that cannot be tested without DNA. The CDR3 has 14 amino acids. The germline V gene has CDR1 SGHVS and CDR2 FNYEAQ. CDR3 sequence: CASSSGQGIHEQYF.

The chain joins TRBV27 to TRBJ2-1. Germline V CDR1 and CDR2: MNHEY, SMNVEV (reference sequence). The CDR3 loop spans 13 amino acids. This CDR3 reads CASSLERYNEQFF.

V is TRBV27 and J is TRBJ2-2; without DNA, the TCRdb call of TRBD1 cannot be checked. In germline, CDR1 is MNHEY, CDR2 SMNVEV (reference sequence). This CDR3 spans 14 amino acids. CDR3: CASCPLGSTGELFF.

The rearrangement uses TRBV9 and TRBJ2-3; TCRdb's D call of TRBD2 is untestable without DNA. Germline V gene data show CDR1 as SGDLS and CDR2 as YYNGEE. The CDR3 totals 17 residues. The CDR3 sequence is CASSVRDVETLVDTQYF.

The chain uses TRBV27 and TRBJ1-2. Per germline, CDR1 MNHEY and CDR2 SMNVEV (reference sequence). CDR3 size: 13 residues. CDR3: CASSPTARDGYTF.

V and J are TRBV7-9 and TRBJ1-3. Germline V gene lookup returns CDR1 SEHNR and CDR2 FQNEAQ (reference sequence). The CDR3 loop spans 15 amino acids. The CDR3 region is CASSVVGSSGNTIYF.

The chain has TRBV29-1 and TRBJ2-1; TCRdb reports TRBD1, a call that lacks DNA to check it against. This CDR3 spans 12 amino acids. The V gene's germline CDR1 is SQVTM and CDR2 ANQGSEA. This chain's CDR3 is CSVMTGGDEQFF.

V is TRBV29-1 and J is TRBJ2-7; the TCRdb D gene call, TRBD1, has no DNA to confirm it. The CDR3 extends over 14 amino acids. Germline-derived CDR1 and CDR2 are SQVTM and ANQGSEA. CDR3 sequence reads: CSVEDGQASYEQYF.

The chain recombines TRBV20-1 with TRBJ2-1; absent DNA, TCRdb's TRBD1 call cannot be checked. The CDR3 loop spans 11 amino acids. Germline CDR1 and CDR2: DFQATT and SNEGSKA (reference sequence). Here the CDR3 reads CSVTDYNEQFF.

The chain links TRBV27 to TRBJ2-3. Germline V gives CDR1 MNHEY, CDR2 SMNVEV (reference sequence). The CDR3 is made up of 16 amino acids. CDR3 protein: CASSLAGSLSTDTQYF.

The V and J genes are TRBV4-3 and TRBJ1-2. This CDR3 region has 15 residues. Germline CDR1 LGHNA, CDR2 YSLEER. The CDR3 protein is CASSQGILSNHGYTF.

The chain employs TRBV7-9 and TRBJ2-7; TCRdb selects TRBD1, and the lack of DNA leaves this call unchecked. This CDR3 contains 15 residues. Germline assignment: CDR1 SEHNR and CDR2 FQNEAQ (reference sequence). CDR3 region: CASSDTTGDTYEQYF. The full variable domain, with the rest looked up from reference TRBV7-9 and TRBJ2-7, is DTGVSQNPRHKITKRGQNVTFRCDPISEHNRLYWYRQTLGQGPEFLTYFQNEAQLEKSRLLSDRFSAERPKGSFSTLEIQRTEQGDSAMYLCASSDTTGDTYEQYFGPGTRLTVT.